The 14 T cell receptor beta chains given below trace back to one sample, sequenced in a study of molecular identifiers for immune sequencing clone quantification (dated by TCRdb to 2016 to 2019). Library prep was done by PCR. Sequencing instrument: NextSeq 500. Using fastp at Q25 and MiXCR, TCRdb reprocessed the public reads and kept productive beta chains. Rows merge per CDR3 protein into single entries with the most common DNA and genes. The sample includes approximately 9,400 distinct CDR3 sequences, with over 20% observed a single time. 1.5% of the sample comes from the top ten. The sample comprised naive CD8+ T cells from blood, with Jurkat cell RNA spiked in. The sample's cell subset or site label, decoded: FACS-sorted CD8+CD4-CCR7+CD45RA+ naive T cells. These receptors were collected from a human donor in good health. Some libraries in this study had Jurkat cell RNA spiked in.

This clonotype was seen only a few times. A much larger clone differs from this one at a single base, so this may be a read error. The genes are TRBV28 and TRBJ1-5; D unresolved. This CDR3 spans 13 amino acids. Germline V gene data show CDR1 as MDHEN and CDR2 as SYDVKM. The germline V and J ends were trimmed by 2 bases and 1 base, with 3 bases remaining between them. The CDR3 protein is CASSLRSNQPQHF. The CDR3 nucleotides read TGTGCCAGCAGTTTACGAAGCAATCAGCCCCAGCATTTT.

This clonotype was found many times. The chain is built from TRBV5-6 and TRBJ2-7, with D unclear. Germline CDR1 is SGHDT and CDR2 is YYEEEE. V was clipped by 5 bases and J by 2 bases, with 14 bases between them. The CDR3 is 14 residues long. Here the CDR3 reads CASSPGLDPYEQYF. CDR3 nucleotides: TGTGCCAGCAGTCCGGGTCTCGACCCCTACGAGCAGTACTTC.

The sample holds many counts of this clonotype. The chain recombines TRBV7-9 with TRBJ2-7, with D unresolved. Per the germline V gene, CDR1 is SEHNR and CDR2 is FQNEAQ (reference sequence). The CDR3 covers 12 residues. Trimming removed 3 bases at V and 6 bases at J, with 9 bases between. The CDR3 DNA reads TGTGCCAGCAGCTTTTTTTCACCCGAGCAGTACTTC. It specifies CASSFFSPEQYF. The full variable domain, its missing parts supplied by reference TRBV7-9 and TRBJ2-7, is DTGVSQNPRHKITKRGQNVTFRCDPISEHNRLYWYRQTLGQGPEFLTYFQNEAQLEKSRLLSDRFSAERPKGSFSTLEIQRTEQGDSAMYLCASSFFSPEQYFGPGTRLTVT.

By sample share, this clonotype is medium-sized. The V and J genes are TRBV27 and TRBJ2-5, with D unclear. Trimming removed 0 bases from V and 2 bases from J, with 4 bases in between. Looked up from germline, CDR1 is MNHEY and CDR2 is SMNVEV (reference sequence). The CDR3 length is 13 residues. The CDR3: CASSLSQQETQYF. CDR3 coding DNA: TGTGCCAGCAGTTTATCGCAGCAAGAGACCCAGTACTTC.

The table lists this clonotype with a few counts. The chain links TRBV28 to TRBJ2-5; possibly TRBD1 for D (5 bases). The germline gives CDR1 MDHEN, CDR2 SYDVKM. The CDR3 runs 11 residues. Trimming took off 7 bases at V and 4 bases at J, with 7 bases between the two ends. Here the CDR3 reads CASIQGETQYF. The CDR3 bases are TGTGCCAGCATCCAGGGAGAGACCCAGTACTTC.

The chain couples TRBV4-1 to TRBJ2-2; possibly TRBD1 for D (6 bases). In germline, CDR1 is MGHRA, CDR2 YSYEKL. V shed 1 base and J shed 2 bases, with 20 bases lying between them. The CDR3 length is 19 residues. In nucleotides, the CDR3 is TGCGCCAGCAGCCAAGTAGTGTCAGGGGTTGGGGTTAACACCGGGGAGCTGTTTTTT. Protein sequence: CASSQVVSGVGVNTGELFF.

This clonotype was counted at least ten times. The genes are TRBV30 and TRBJ2-3; TRBD2 matches 7 bases. J was trimmed by 5 bases and V by 5 bases; bases with no gene match: 13. Germline CDR1 and CDR2: GTSNPN and SVGIG (reference sequence). CDR3 length: 15 residues. CDR3 nucleotides: TGTGCCTGGGGTGGCGGCGGGGGAAGCGTAGATACGCAGTATTTT. This encodes CAWGGGGGSVDTQYF.

Concerning this clonotype itself: Germline is not matched at one junction end, which may reflect a read error. This sequence joins TRBV2 and TRBJ2-3; D is unclear. The CDR3 is made up of 16 amino acids. Germline V gene data show CDR1 as SNHLY and CDR2 as FYNNEI. CDR3 sequence reads: CASSEAVSSYTDTRYF. In DNA, the CDR3 is TGTGCCAGCAGTGAAGCCGTTTCCAGCTACACAGATACGCGGTATTTC.

In its sample, this clonotype was seen many times. The CDR3 region is CASSQDGNEQFF. The CDR3 nucleotides read TGTGCCAGCAGCCAAGACGGCAATGAGCAGTTCTTC. V is TRBV5-6 and J is TRBJ2-1; D uncertain. Germline lookup yields CDR1 SGHDT and CDR2 YYEEEE. Deletions cut 4 bases from V and 6 bases from J, with 8 bases between. The CDR3 length is 12 residues.

Regarding this clonotype: A much bigger clone sits one base away, suggesting this may be a read error. The chain couples TRBV15 to TRBJ1-5; D gene uncertain. Between the trimmed V and J ends, which lost 2 bases and 4 bases, there was a span of 12 bases. From germline, CDR1 is LNHNV and CDR2 YYDKDF (reference sequence). This CDR3 has 15 residues. CDR3 nucleotide sequence: TGTGCCACCAGCAGAAATTTAGGGCAGAATCAGCCCCAGCATTTT. It encodes CATSRNLGQNQPQHF.

Concerning this clonotype itself: This could be a read error, since a much larger clone is one nucleotide away. The CDR3 nucleotides are TGTGCCAGCAGTGACCCCAGCGGGGGGGCCCGCCTTACCGGGGAGCAGTTTTTT. Translating it yields CASSDPSGGARLTGEQFF. The chain combines TRBV2 with TRBJ2-2; 10 nucleotides align to TRBD2. CDR3 size: 18 residues. The germline gives CDR1 SNHLY, CDR2 FYNNEI.

This clonotype was counted many times. The V and J genes are TRBV6-5 and TRBJ2-5; no clear D. V lost 2 bases to trimming and J lost 1 base, with 11 bases between them. This CDR3 has 15 amino acids. Germline CDR1 and CDR2: MNHEY and SVGAGI. As DNA, the CDR3 is TGTGCCAGCAGTTACAGTTTGGGTTTCCAAGAGACCCAGTACTTC. Its protein product is CASSYSLGFQETQYF.

By proportion, this clonotype is medium-sized. The chain uses TRBV20-1 and TRBJ2-4, with 9 bases matching TRBD1. The CDR3 runs 15 residues. Trimming at V came to 7 bases and at J to 2 bases, leaving 9 bases not matched to a gene. Per the germline V gene, CDR1 is DFQATT and CDR2 is SNEGSKA (reference sequence). The CDR3 reads CSVGDRGATKNIQYF. The CDR3, as DNA: TGCAGTGTTGGTGACAGGGGGGCGACCAAAAACATTCAGTACTTC.

This clonotype is medium-sized (0.01 to 0.1%) by share. V and J are TRBV12-3 or TRBV12-4 and TRBJ2-3, with unresolved D. CDR3 length: 13 amino acids. Trimming stripped 9 bases from V and 3 bases from J, with 13 bases between. The CDR3 region has the DNA TGTGCCAGTTGCACTGCCAGAACAGATACGCAGTATTTT. Residues: CASCTARTDTQYF.